What follows are 20 T cell receptor beta chains derived from one specimen sequenced in a study of blood T cell repertoires in COVID-19. Sequencing used immunoSEQ multiplex PCR; TCRdb keeps in-frame clones, though not all of them. The repertoire holds about 130,000 clones, approximately 84% seen once, with more than 9% in the top ten. The sequenced sample consisted of peripheral blood. Receptors were obtained from a woman aged 55-69 years with acute or convalescent COVID-19.

The chain links TRBV7-9 to TRBJ2-3; the match to TRBD1 covers 8 bases. This CDR3 is 16 amino acids long. The V gene end was trimmed by 5 bases and the J gene end by 2 bases; junction bases not matched to a gene: 9. Germline V gene sequence: CDR1 SEHNR, CDR2 FQNEAQ (reference sequence). CDR3 DNA: TGTGCCAGCAGCAGCGGCCCGGACAGGGTCACAGATACGCAGTATTTT. This gives the protein CASSSGPDRVTDTQYF.

J is TRBJ1-4 and V is TRBV30; TRBD1 is a possible D gene (6 bases). The V end lost 3 bases, the J end lost 8 bases, and 13 bases lay between the germline ends. CDR1 GTSNPN and CDR2 SVGIG come from the germline V gene (reference sequence). This CDR3 has 13 amino acids. CDR3 residues: CAWSLGGGEKLFF. For the CDR3, the DNA is TGTGCCTGGAGCCTCGGGGGGGGCGAAAAACTGTTTTTT. The variable domain in full, with the rest retrieved from reference TRBV30 and TRBJ1-4, is SQTIHQWPATLVQPVGSPLSLECTVEGTSNPNLYWYRQAAGRGLQLLFYSVGIGQISSEVPQNLSASRPQDRQFILSSKKLLLSDSGFYLCAWSLGGGEKLFFGSGTQLSVL.

CDR3 in DNA: TGTGCCTGGAATAGAAATGAAAAACTGTTTTTT. It specifies CAWNRNEKLFF. This chain joins TRBV30 and TRBJ1-4; D is unclear. Germline CDR1 reads GTSNPN; CDR2 reads SVGIG (reference sequence). The CDR3 is made up of 11 amino acids. The germline V and J ends were trimmed by 4 bases and 5 bases, with 5 bases remaining between them.

The chain employs TRBV15 and TRBJ1-6; D is unclear. The CDR3 consists of 13 residues. V lost 0 bases, J lost 10 bases, and 7 bases lay in between. CDR1 and CDR2 (germline): LNHNV, YYDKDF (reference sequence). This CDR3 is CATSRDRGSPLHF. The CDR3 DNA reads TGTGCCACCAGCAGAGATCGGGGATCACCCCTCCACTTT.

The chain uses TRBV3-1 (or the pseudogene TRBV3-2) and TRBJ1-2; TRBD1 might be the D (5 bases). Per the germline V gene, CDR1 is LGHDT and CDR2 is YNNKEL (reference sequence). The CDR3 has 14 residues. Trimming left V 2 bases short and J 8 bases short, with 15 bases between. The CDR3 is CASSQPGRGVGYTF. Here the CDR3 DNA reads TGTGCCAGCAGCCAACCGGGACGGGGGGTCGGCTACACCTTC.

The chain recombines TRBV2 with TRBJ2-7, with D possibly TRBD2 on 5 matching bases. This CDR3 contains 12 residues. The V and J ends lost 6 bases and 3 bases respectively, with 9 bases between them. CDR1 and CDR2 from the germline V gene are SNHLY and FYNNEI. The CDR3 coding sequence is TGTGCCAGCAGAGGAGGCAGCTACGAGCAGTACGTC. It yields the protein CASRGGSYEQYV.

The chain joins TRBV15 to TRBJ2-5; D ambiguous. This CDR3 comprises 11 residues. Germline V gene lookup returns CDR1 LNHNV and CDR2 YYDKDF (reference sequence). With 6 bases removed from V and 7 bases from J, the gap between germline ends came to 9 bases. The CDR3 here is CATRQSRTQYF. The CDR3 DNA follows: TGTGCCACCAGGCAAAGCCGGACCCAGTACTTC.

The chain carries TRBV6-6 and TRBJ2-6, with 8 bases matching TRBD2. The CDR3 is 17 amino acids. V gave up 5 bases and J gave up 0 bases; unmatched junction bases: 6. CDR1 MNHNY and CDR2 SVGAGI come from the germline V gene (reference sequence). The DNA of the CDR3 is TGTGCCAGCAGTCATTCGGGGGGGGGCTCTGGGGCCAACGTCCTGACTTTC. This translates into CASSHSGGGSGANVLTF.

The CDR3 here is CASSEVGGGTDTQYF. The DNA of the CDR3 is TGTGCCAGCAGTGAAGTGGGGGGGGGCACAGATACGCAGTATTTT. The rearrangement joins TRBV6-1 to TRBJ2-3, with 7 bases matching TRBD2. CDR1 and CDR2 (germline): MNHNS, SASEGT. The CDR3 consists of 15 residues. V shed 1 base, J shed 1 base, and the junction held 2 bases outside the gene matches.

The V and J genes are TRBV27 and TRBJ1-2; no reliable D call. V was pared by 3 bases and J by 1 base, with 9 bases between. The CDR3 runs to 14 residues. Germline CDR1 MNHEY, CDR2 SMNVEV (reference sequence). The CDR3 here is CASSFKAYNYGYTF. CDR3 nucleotide sequence: TGTGCCAGCAGTTTTAAAGCGTATAACTATGGCTACACCTTC.

The chain has TRBV2 and TRBJ1-1; 9 bases are shared with TRBD1. Germline lookup yields CDR1 SNHLY and CDR2 FYNNEI. The V gene end was trimmed by 6 bases and the J gene end by 5 bases; junction bases not matched to a gene: 7. This CDR3 is built from 14 residues. The CDR3 region is CASRRQGDYTEAFF. CDR3 DNA sequence: TGTGCCAGCAGGAGACAGGGGGATTATACTGAAGCTTTCTTT.

This clone was counted only a few times. This chain joins TRBV5-1 and TRBJ2-3, with D possibly TRBD2 on 6 matching bases. Looked up from germline, CDR1 is SGHRS and CDR2 is YFSETQ. The CDR3 loop spans 14 amino acids. V was trimmed by 0 bases and J by 6 bases, leaving 11 bases between them. CDR3 sequence reads: CASSLGGLTDTQYF. CDR3 DNA sequence: TGCGCCAGCAGCTTGGGGGGACTGACGGATACGCAGTATTTT.

This clone was seen more than once but under ten times. V gene TRBV30 combines with J gene TRBJ1-2; tentatively, D is TRBD1 (6 bases). The CDR3 is made up of 15 amino acids. Germline-derived CDR1 and CDR2 are GTSNPN and SVGIG (reference sequence). With 1 base removed from V and 10 bases from J, the gap between germline ends came to 22 bases. This CDR3 is CAWSDLGAQRSAYTF. In DNA, the CDR3 is TGTGCCTGGAGTGATTTGGGGGCGCAAAGGTCGGCCTACACCTTC.

This clone was found once. V usage is TRBV3-1 (or the pseudogene TRBV3-2) and J usage is TRBJ1-1; D ambiguous. Trimming cost V 0 bases and J 4 bases, with 9 bases left between them. The CDR3 extends over 14 amino acids. The germline V gene encodes CDR1 LGHDT and CDR2 YNNKEL (reference sequence). The CDR3: CASSQDLPGTEAFF. For the CDR3, the DNA is TGTGCCAGCAGCCAAGATCTTCCAGGCACTGAAGCTTTCTTT.

This rearrangement joins TRBV27 to TRBJ2-1, with 8 bases identical to TRBD1. This CDR3 comprises 15 residues. Germline lookup yields CDR1 MNHEY and CDR2 SMNVEV (reference sequence). The V gene end was trimmed by 3 bases and the J gene end by 7 bases; junction bases not matched to a gene: 8. The CDR3 bases are TGTGCCAGCAGTTTGCGGGGACAGGTGAGGAATGAGCAGTTCTTC. Protein product: CASSLRGQVRNEQFF.

J is TRBJ1-2 and V is TRBV27, with TRBD1 matching 10 bases. Germline assignment: CDR1 MNHEY and CDR2 SMNVEV (reference sequence). Germline trimming cut 10 bases from V and 8 bases from J; bases unmatched to any gene: 22. CDR3 length: 17 residues. The CDR3 spells CATSASGQGWDYGGYTF. The DNA for the CDR3 is TGTGCCACTTCAGCGTCGGGACAGGGGTGGGACTATGGGGGCTACACCTTC.

The chain is built from TRBV6-5 and TRBJ2-2, with D possibly matching TRBD2 (6 bases). V lost 2 bases and J 4 bases, leaving 11 bases between the germline ends. The CDR3 totals 15 residues. CDR1 MNHEY and CDR2 SVGAGI come from the germline V gene. This chain's CDR3 is CASSYAGLTTGELFF. DNA for the CDR3: TGTGCCAGCAGTTACGCGGGACTGACCACCGGGGAGCTGTTTTTT.

This clone was found a few times. The chain carries TRBV2 and TRBJ1-6, with 9 nucleotides matching TRBD1. This CDR3 is built from 14 residues. V lost 5 bases, J lost 5 bases, and 1 base stayed unmatched. The germline V gene encodes CDR1 SNHLY and CDR2 FYNNEI. In nucleotides, the CDR3 is TGTGCCAGCAGTTGGGACAGGGATAATTCACCCCTCCACTTT. Its protein product is CASSWDRDNSPLHF. The complete variable domain, with remaining parts taken from reference TRBV2 and TRBJ1-6, reads EPEVTQTPSHQVTQMGQEVILRCVPISNHLYFYWYRQILGQKVEFLVSFYNNEISEKSEIFDDQFSVERPDGSNFTLKIRSTKLEDSAMYFCASSWDRDNSPLHFGNGTRLTVT.

This sequence joins TRBV10-3 and TRBJ2-7; 8 positions match TRBD1. CDR1 and CDR2 from the germline V gene are ENHRY and SYGVKD. The CDR3 extends over 14 amino acids. The V gene end was trimmed by 11 bases and the J gene end by 3 bases; junction bases not matched to a gene: 12. CDR3 residues: CASGPDRGGYEQYV. CDR3 DNA sequence: TGTGCCTCCGGGCCTGACAGGGGAGGCTACGAGCAGTACGTC.

The chain has TRBV5-4 and TRBJ2-5; the D is unclear. The germline V gene has CDR1 SGHNT and CDR2 YYREEE (reference sequence). This CDR3 has 13 amino acids. Trimming left V 2 bases short and J 5 bases short, with 10 bases between. CDR3 bases: TGTGCCAGCAGCTTACGGAGAATTGAGACCCAGTACTTC. This encodes CASSLRRIETQYF.